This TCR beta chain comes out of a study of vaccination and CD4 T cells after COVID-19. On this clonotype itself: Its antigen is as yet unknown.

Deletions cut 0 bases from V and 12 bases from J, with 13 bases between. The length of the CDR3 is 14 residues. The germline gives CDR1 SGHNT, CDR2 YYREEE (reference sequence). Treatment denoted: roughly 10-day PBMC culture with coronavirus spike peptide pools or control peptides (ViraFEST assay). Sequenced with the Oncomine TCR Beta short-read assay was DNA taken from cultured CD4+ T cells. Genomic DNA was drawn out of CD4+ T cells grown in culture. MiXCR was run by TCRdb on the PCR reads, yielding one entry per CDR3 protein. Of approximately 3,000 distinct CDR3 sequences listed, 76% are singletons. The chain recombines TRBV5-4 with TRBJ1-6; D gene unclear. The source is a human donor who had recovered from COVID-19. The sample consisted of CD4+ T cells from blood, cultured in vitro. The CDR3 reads CASSLAGQEEPLHF. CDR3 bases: TGTGCCAGCAGCTTGGCCGGCCAGGAAGAACCCCTCCACTTT.